This TCR beta chain was sequenced during a study of blood T cell repertoires in COVID-19. V trimming: 4 bases; J trimming: 6 bases; junction bases outside the gene matches: 9. The germline CDR1 and CDR2 sequences are SGHTS and YDEGEE. This CDR3 spans 14 amino acids. This clone was seen a few times. Authors' data handling: From reference gene primer amplification, estimates of nucleated cell counts were derived. Some clones are missing from TCRdb's copy, which holds only in-frame ones; the method was immunoSEQ multiplex PCR. V and J calls and clone size are given by that table; D and trimming were obtained from the DNA. Of 120,000 or so clones listed, 70% to 90% are singletons.

This chain uses TRBV5-8 with TRBJ1-2; TRBD1 matches at 7 bases. The specimen sequenced was peripheral blood. The TCR originated in a man aged 45 to 65 with acute or convalescent COVID-19. The CDR3 here is CASSHRDRGHGYTF. CDR3 bases: TGTGCCAGCAGCCATAGGGACAGAGGCCATGGCTACACCTTC.